The 16 T cell receptor beta chains presented below share a single source sample, sequenced in a study of blood T cell repertoires in COVID-19. The table came from immunoSEQ multiplex PCR; TCRdb's copy has only in-frame clones and leaves some out. This table has approximately 230,000 clones, around nine tenths appearing once. Source material: PBMCs or T cells enriched from blood (not recorded which). These TCRs come from a woman aged 45-65 years with acute COVID-19.

The V call is TRBV3-1 (or the pseudogene TRBV3-2), the J call TRBJ2-3, with D maybe TRBD2 (6 bases). Per germline, CDR1 LGHDT and CDR2 YNNKEL (reference sequence). Trimming stripped 11 bases from V and 3 bases from J, with 24 bases between. CDR3 length equals 16 residues. CDR3 amino acids: CAAASNGGIGTDTQYF. The CDR3 coding sequence is TGTGCCGCAGCTTCGAACGGCGGGATAGGGACAGATACGCAGTATTTT.

The V gene is TRBV6-5, the J gene TRBJ2-7; TRBD2 is a possible D gene (7 bases). The ends were cut back, 5 bases at V and 2 bases at J, with 16 bases in the middle. CDR1 is MNHEY, CDR2 SVGAGI, per germline. The CDR3 consists of 15 residues. This CDR3 is CASSPMVGGAYEQYF. The CDR3 region has the DNA TGTGCCAGCAGTCCCATGGTAGGGGGGGCCTACGAGCAGTACTTC.

The V call is TRBV28, the J call TRBJ1-4, with 8 bases lining up with TRBD1. The ends lost 6 bases at V and 4 bases at J; junction bases unmatched: 7. Looked up from germline, CDR1 is MDHEN and CDR2 is SYDVKM. The CDR3 has 15 residues. CDR3 sequence: CASSPQGANNEKLFF. In DNA form, the CDR3 reads TGTGCCAGCAGCCCTCAGGGGGCGAATAATGAAAAACTGTTTTTT.

This chain joins TRBV30 and TRBJ2-3, with a possible D match to TRBD1 (7 bases). Germline V gives CDR1 GTSNPN, CDR2 SVGIG (reference sequence). V gave up 3 bases and J gave up 0 bases, with 10 bases separating them. This CDR3 is built from 14 residues. The CDR3 is CAWSSGGSTDTQYF. For the CDR3, the DNA is TGTGCCTGGAGCTCAGGGGGGAGCACAGATACGCAGTATTTT. Looking up the rest from reference TRBV30 and TRBJ2-3 gives the full variable domain: SQTIHQWPATLVQPVGSPLSLECTVEGTSNPNLYWYRQAAGRGLQLLFYSVGIGQISSEVPQNLSASRPQDRQFILSSKKLLLSDSGFYLCAWSSGGSTDTQYFGPGTRLTVL.

The chain joins TRBV7-2 to TRBJ2-7, with TRBD2 matching 7 bases. The germline CDR1 and CDR2 sequences are SGHTA and FQGNSA. V shed 0 bases and J 2 bases; nucleotides not matched to a gene: 4. CDR3 length: 15 residues. Here the CDR3 DNA reads TGTGCCAGCAGCTTAGCAGGCGGGAGTGCCTACGAGCAGTACTTC. Translating gives CASSLAGGSAYEQYF.

This sequence joins TRBV11-3 and TRBJ2-7, with D maybe TRBD2 (6 bases). The CDR3 is made up of 12 amino acids. Germline V lookup: CDR1 SGHNT, CDR2 YENEEA. The germline V and J ends were trimmed by 3 bases and 6 bases, with 9 bases remaining between them. Here the CDR3 reads CASSFPGAEQYF. In nucleotides, the CDR3 is TGTGCCAGCAGCTTCCCGGGAGCCGAGCAGTACTTC.

The CDR3 DNA is TGTGCCAGCAACCCCGGACTAGCGGGATTCACCGGGGAGCTGTTTTTT. Translating gives CASNPGLAGFTGELFF. The chain joins TRBV3-1 (or the pseudogene TRBV3-2) to TRBJ2-2, with 12 bases identical to TRBD2. J lost 4 bases, V lost 7 bases, and 7 bases had no gene match. The CDR3 loop spans 16 amino acids. The germline V gene encodes CDR1 LGHDT and CDR2 YNNKEL (reference sequence).

This clone was picked up one time. The chain is built from TRBV4-1 and TRBJ1-6, with D perhaps matching TRBD1 (5 bases). The CDR3 runs to 16 residues. Germline V lookup: CDR1 MGHRA, CDR2 YSYEKL. V gave up 0 bases and J gave up 5 bases, with 11 bases separating them. Here the CDR3 DNA reads TGCGCCAGCAGCCAAGAAATGGGGCAGGATAATTCACCCCTCCACTTT. Translating gives CASSQEMGQDNSPLHF.

J is TRBJ2-2 and V is TRBV25-1; D is possibly TRBD1 (6 bases). This CDR3 comprises 16 residues. Germline V gives CDR1 MGHDK, CDR2 SYGVNS. The germline V and J ends were trimmed by 0 bases and 4 bases, with 12 bases remaining between them. Written as DNA, the CDR3 is TGTGCCAGCAGTGAATACGGGCAGGGGCGCACCGGGGAGCTGTTTTTT. Protein sequence: CASSEYGQGRTGELFF.

This clone turned up a few times. The chain combines TRBV5-4 with TRBJ2-7, with TRBD2 matching over 13 bases. V trimming: 4 bases; J trimming: 10 bases; junction bases outside the gene matches: 11. This CDR3 region has 15 residues. Per germline, CDR1 SGHNT and CDR2 YYREEE (reference sequence). The CDR3 protein is CASSPQLAGGQVQYF. The CDR3, as DNA: TGTGCCAGCAGCCCACAACTAGCGGGAGGGCAGGTCCAGTACTTC. The entire variable domain, with the rest obtained from reference TRBV5-4 and TRBJ2-7, is as follows: ETGVTQSPTHLIKTRGQQVTLRCSSQSGHNTVSWYQQALGQGPQFIFQYYREEENGRGNFPPRFSGLQFPNYSSELNVNALELDDSALYLCASSPQLAGGQVQYFGPGTRLTVT.

CDR3 sequence: CASSSREVSYGYTF. Here the CDR3 DNA reads TGTGCCAGCAGTTCCAGGGAGGTCAGCTATGGCTACACCTTC. The V gene is TRBV2, the J gene TRBJ1-2, with D possibly being TRBD1 (5 bases). Germline assignment: CDR1 SNHLY and CDR2 FYNNEI. This CDR3 region has 14 residues. Trimming took off 5 bases at V and 4 bases at J, with 14 bases between the two ends.

DNA of the CDR3: TGTGCCAGCAGTTTCGGTGTTTTCTCCTACGAGCAGTACTTC. Translation gives CASSFGVFSYEQYF. The chain links TRBV28 to TRBJ2-7; D not certain. V gave up 3 bases and J gave up 0 bases, with 9 bases separating them. CDR1 and CDR2 (germline): MDHEN, SYDVKM. CDR3 size: 14 residues.

This rearrangement joins TRBV9 to TRBJ1-4; D perhaps matches TRBD1 (5 bases). Germline V gene data show CDR1 as SGDLS and CDR2 as YYNGEE. CDR3 length: 15 residues. V lost 4 bases and J 5 bases, leaving 15 bases between the germline ends. The CDR3 DNA reads TGTGCCAGCAGCCATAACTCCAGGGCGAATGAAAAACTGTTTTTT. Translated: CASSHNSRANEKLFF. Using reference TRBV9 and TRBJ1-4 for the parts outside the CDR3, the full variable domain is DSGVTQTPKHLITATGQRVTLRCSPRSGDLSVYWYQQSLDQGLQFLIQYYNGEERAKGNILERFSAQQFPDLHSELNLSSLELGDSALYFCASSHNSRANEKLFFGSGTQLSVL.

The CDR3 DNA reads as TGTGCCAGCTCACCACCGGACAGTGCAACTAATGAAAAACTGTTTTTT. Its protein product is CASSPPDSATNEKLFF. The chain joins TRBV18 to TRBJ1-4, with a tentative D call TRBD1 (6 bases). V lost 0 bases and J 0 bases, leaving 8 bases between the germline ends. CDR3 size: 16 residues. The germline gives CDR1 KGHSH, CDR2 LQKENI.

About this clone itself: Other DNA variants within this sample encode the same CDR3. The rearrangement joins TRBV5-1 to TRBJ1-2, with D hard to call. Germline CDR1 reads SGHRS; CDR2 reads YFSETQ. The CDR3 runs to 12 residues. V was trimmed by 0 bases and J by 4 bases, leaving 4 bases between them. The CDR3, as DNA: TGCGCCAGCAGCTTGGACAGCTATGGCTACACCTTC. Protein: CASSLDSYGYTF.

The chain combines TRBV7-2 with TRBJ2-7, with D possibly TRBD2 on 6 matching bases. The CDR3 sequence is 15 residues long. Looked up from germline, CDR1 is SGHTA and CDR2 is FQGNSA. V gave up 3 bases and J gave up 0 bases, with 12 bases separating them. The CDR3 reads CASSFRDSRSYEQYF. CDR3 sequence (DNA): TGTGCCAGCAGCTTCCGGGACTCTCGCTCCTACGAGCAGTACTTC.